The rows below give T cell receptor beta chains drawn from one sample of a study of cytomegalovirus exposure and HLA in healthy donors. Some clones are missing from TCRdb's copy, which holds only in-frame ones; the method was immunoSEQ multiplex PCR. The sample has about 170,000 clones; about four fifths are singletons. The sample taken for sequencing was PBMCs. The receptors come from a woman aged 50 to 65 in good health and CMV-seronegative. Both conserved end residues are part of each CDR3. A D gene is named only where the DNA matches it firmly. Rows may omit the clone size; those that give it use once, few, many or a size class.

cdr3_nt cdr3_aa d_call j_call v_call clone_size
TGTGCCAGCAGTCCCGGCAGGGGACCCCTAAACTATGGCTACACCTTC CASSPGRGPLNYGYTF - TRBJ1-2 TRBV27 -
TGTGCCTGGACCCGCAGGGGCGACTACACCTTC CAWTRRGDYTF - TRBJ1-2 TRBV30 -
TGTGCCAGCAGTGAACGTGGTCTAGCGGGAGGGGTGGGTGAGCAGTTCTTC CASSERGLAGGVGEQFF TRBD2 TRBJ2-1 TRBV2 -
TGTGCCAGTAGGGGCCCCACAGATACGCAGTATTTT CASRGPTDTQYF - TRBJ2-3 TRBV19 -
TGTGCTAGTGGTTTGTCCCAGGGCTCGGCCACCGGGGAGCTGTTTTTT CASGLSQGSATGELFF - TRBJ2-2 TRBV12-5 few
TGTGCCAGCTCAGGGACAGGGGGAGCTGAAGCTTTCTTT CASSGTGGAEAFF TRBD1 TRBJ1-1 TRBV18 -
TGTGCCAGCAGCTCCCCAGGACAGGGGATGAGAGAGCAGTTCTTC CASSSPGQGMREQFF TRBD1 TRBJ2-1 TRBV7-2 -
TGTGCCAGCAGCTCCCTCCCTCCGACAGGGAGTAGGTACGAGCAGTACTTC CASSSLPPTGSRYEQYF TRBD1 TRBJ2-7 TRBV7-6 -
TGTGCCAGCAGCTTAGGTCGATTTAGCGGGACCGGGGAGCTGTTTTTT CASSLGRFSGTGELFF TRBD2 TRBJ2-2 TRBV7-8 -
TGCGCCAGCAGCTTGGCGGGGGGCGCTTTTAACACCGGGGAGCTGTTTTTT CASSLAGGAFNTGELFF - TRBJ2-2 TRBV5-1 -
TGTGCCAGCAGCACAGCGGGACAGGGGGCCTACGAGCAGTACTTC CASSTAGQGAYEQYF TRBD1 TRBJ2-7 TRBV5-5 few
TGTGCCAGCAGTGCTACAGGGTTTGAGACCCAGTACTTC CASSATGFETQYF - TRBJ2-5 TRBV7-9 once
TGTGCCAGCAGAGCCGGGACAGGGGAGGAAAAACTGTTTTTT CASRAGTGEEKLFF TRBD1 TRBJ1-4 TRBV28 -
TGTGCCAGCAGCTTGGGTTACAGAAGATTGAACACTGAAGCTTTCTTT CASSLGYRRLNTEAFF - TRBJ1-1 TRBV5-8 -
TGTGCCAGTAGCCGTAAGGGGGATGGCAATCAGCCCCAGCATTTT CASSRKGDGNQPQHF - TRBJ1-5 TRBV19 -
TGCGCCAGCAGCCAAGGGGCGGGGGCCACCTACGAGCAGTACTTC CASSQGAGATYEQYF - TRBJ2-7 TRBV4-3 -
TGCGCCATATTGGCAGGCCCCGATACGCAGTATTTT CAILAGPDTQYF - TRBJ2-3 TRBV10-1 many